Listed below are T cell receptor beta chains from one sample, sequenced in a study of T cell responses to AZD1222 COVID-19 vaccine. Data came from immunoSEQ multiplex PCR; TCRdb stores just in-frame clones and leaves some out. The sample has about 77,000 clones, 92% seen once. This sample comprised peripheral blood, obtained 28 days after the second AZD1222 dose. The receptor source for this set is an adult who received the AZD1222 COVID-19 vaccine. The CDR3 runs from the conserved cysteine through the conserved F or W. The order of the fields is D gene, CDR3 length, V gene, clone size, J gene, CDR3 protein, CDR3 DNA. D genes are given only for firm matches. Only some rows state a clone size, as once, few, many or a class for expanded clones.

D: NA; length: 14; V: TRBV7-2; size: NA; J: TRBJ2-7; CDR3: CASSQKFGGARQYF; DNA: TGTGCCAGCAGCCAGAAGTTTGGGGGGGCGCGGCAGTACTTC
D: NA; length: 13; V: TRBV5-1; size: once; J: TRBJ1-1; CDR3: CASSTGYSAEAFF; DNA: TGCGCCAGCTCTACAGGGTATTCGGCTGAAGCTTTCTTT
D: TRBD1; length: 16; V: TRBV15; size: NA; J: TRBJ2-5; CDR3: CATSRDWTGTQETQYF; DNA: TGTGCCACCAGCAGAGACTGGACAGGGACGCAAGAGACCCAGTACTTC
D: NA; length: 13; V: TRBV9; size: NA; J: TRBJ2-5; CDR3: CASSQTPQETQYF; DNA: TGTGCCAGCAGCCAGACACCCCAAGAGACCCAGTACTTC
D: NA; length: 13; V: TRBV28; size: few; J: TRBJ1-3; CDR3: CASRDTGRNTIYF; DNA: TGTGCCAGCAGGGACACAGGGAGAAACACCATATATTTT
D: TRBD2; length: 20; V: TRBV5-8; size: NA; J: TRBJ2-7; CDR3: CASSLAPTSGSLARRYEQYF; DNA: TGTGCCAGCAGCTTGGCCCCGACTAGCGGGAGCTTGGCCAGGAGGTACGAGCAGTACTTC
D: NA; length: 14; V: TRBV5-1; size: NA; J: TRBJ2-5; CDR3: CASSDLGGGETQYF; DNA: TGCGCCAGCAGCGATCTGGGAGGTGGAGAGACCCAGTACTTC
D: TRBD2; length: 15; V: TRBV6-2/TRBV6-3; size: NA; J: TRBJ2-3; CDR3: CASSSPREFTDTQYF; DNA: TGTGCCAGCAGTTCACCGCGGGAGTTCACAGATACGCAGTATTTT
D: TRBD1; length: 14; V: TRBV7-8; size: NA; J: TRBJ1-5; CDR3: CASSLEGATGPQHF; DNA: TGTGCCAGCAGCTTAGAGGGGGCGACGGGGCCCCAGCATTTT
D: NA; length: 14; V: TRBV18; size: NA; J: TRBJ1-2; CDR3: CASSPPSTGSVYTF; DNA: TGTGCCAGCTCACCACCGTCTACAGGGAGCGTCTACACCTTC
D: NA; length: 14; V: TRBV30; size: NA; J: TRBJ1-6; CDR3: CAWSVTQENSPLHF; DNA: TGTGCCTGGAGTGTAACCCAGGAGAATTCACCCCTCCACTTT
D: TRBD2; length: 15; V: TRBV7-6; size: NA; J: TRBJ2-3; CDR3: CASSPTSGGTDTQYF; DNA: TGTGCCAGCAGCCCTACTAGCGGTGGCACAGATACGCAGTATTTT
D: NA; length: 15; V: TRBV9; size: NA; J: TRBJ1-1; CDR3: CASSARWGSLTEAFF; DNA: TGTGCCAGCAGCGCCCGGTGGGGTTCTTTGACTGAAGCTTTCTTT
D: NA; length: 15; V: TRBV28; size: NA; J: TRBJ1-1; CDR3: CASSPDRAQGGEAFF; DNA: TGTGCCAGCAGCCCAGACCGGGCCCAGGGAGGTGAAGCTTTCTTT
D: NA; length: 12; V: TRBV5-5; size: NA; J: TRBJ1-2; CDR3: CASSGREGGYTF; DNA: TGTGCCAGCAGCGGCCGGGAGGGAGGCTACACCTTC